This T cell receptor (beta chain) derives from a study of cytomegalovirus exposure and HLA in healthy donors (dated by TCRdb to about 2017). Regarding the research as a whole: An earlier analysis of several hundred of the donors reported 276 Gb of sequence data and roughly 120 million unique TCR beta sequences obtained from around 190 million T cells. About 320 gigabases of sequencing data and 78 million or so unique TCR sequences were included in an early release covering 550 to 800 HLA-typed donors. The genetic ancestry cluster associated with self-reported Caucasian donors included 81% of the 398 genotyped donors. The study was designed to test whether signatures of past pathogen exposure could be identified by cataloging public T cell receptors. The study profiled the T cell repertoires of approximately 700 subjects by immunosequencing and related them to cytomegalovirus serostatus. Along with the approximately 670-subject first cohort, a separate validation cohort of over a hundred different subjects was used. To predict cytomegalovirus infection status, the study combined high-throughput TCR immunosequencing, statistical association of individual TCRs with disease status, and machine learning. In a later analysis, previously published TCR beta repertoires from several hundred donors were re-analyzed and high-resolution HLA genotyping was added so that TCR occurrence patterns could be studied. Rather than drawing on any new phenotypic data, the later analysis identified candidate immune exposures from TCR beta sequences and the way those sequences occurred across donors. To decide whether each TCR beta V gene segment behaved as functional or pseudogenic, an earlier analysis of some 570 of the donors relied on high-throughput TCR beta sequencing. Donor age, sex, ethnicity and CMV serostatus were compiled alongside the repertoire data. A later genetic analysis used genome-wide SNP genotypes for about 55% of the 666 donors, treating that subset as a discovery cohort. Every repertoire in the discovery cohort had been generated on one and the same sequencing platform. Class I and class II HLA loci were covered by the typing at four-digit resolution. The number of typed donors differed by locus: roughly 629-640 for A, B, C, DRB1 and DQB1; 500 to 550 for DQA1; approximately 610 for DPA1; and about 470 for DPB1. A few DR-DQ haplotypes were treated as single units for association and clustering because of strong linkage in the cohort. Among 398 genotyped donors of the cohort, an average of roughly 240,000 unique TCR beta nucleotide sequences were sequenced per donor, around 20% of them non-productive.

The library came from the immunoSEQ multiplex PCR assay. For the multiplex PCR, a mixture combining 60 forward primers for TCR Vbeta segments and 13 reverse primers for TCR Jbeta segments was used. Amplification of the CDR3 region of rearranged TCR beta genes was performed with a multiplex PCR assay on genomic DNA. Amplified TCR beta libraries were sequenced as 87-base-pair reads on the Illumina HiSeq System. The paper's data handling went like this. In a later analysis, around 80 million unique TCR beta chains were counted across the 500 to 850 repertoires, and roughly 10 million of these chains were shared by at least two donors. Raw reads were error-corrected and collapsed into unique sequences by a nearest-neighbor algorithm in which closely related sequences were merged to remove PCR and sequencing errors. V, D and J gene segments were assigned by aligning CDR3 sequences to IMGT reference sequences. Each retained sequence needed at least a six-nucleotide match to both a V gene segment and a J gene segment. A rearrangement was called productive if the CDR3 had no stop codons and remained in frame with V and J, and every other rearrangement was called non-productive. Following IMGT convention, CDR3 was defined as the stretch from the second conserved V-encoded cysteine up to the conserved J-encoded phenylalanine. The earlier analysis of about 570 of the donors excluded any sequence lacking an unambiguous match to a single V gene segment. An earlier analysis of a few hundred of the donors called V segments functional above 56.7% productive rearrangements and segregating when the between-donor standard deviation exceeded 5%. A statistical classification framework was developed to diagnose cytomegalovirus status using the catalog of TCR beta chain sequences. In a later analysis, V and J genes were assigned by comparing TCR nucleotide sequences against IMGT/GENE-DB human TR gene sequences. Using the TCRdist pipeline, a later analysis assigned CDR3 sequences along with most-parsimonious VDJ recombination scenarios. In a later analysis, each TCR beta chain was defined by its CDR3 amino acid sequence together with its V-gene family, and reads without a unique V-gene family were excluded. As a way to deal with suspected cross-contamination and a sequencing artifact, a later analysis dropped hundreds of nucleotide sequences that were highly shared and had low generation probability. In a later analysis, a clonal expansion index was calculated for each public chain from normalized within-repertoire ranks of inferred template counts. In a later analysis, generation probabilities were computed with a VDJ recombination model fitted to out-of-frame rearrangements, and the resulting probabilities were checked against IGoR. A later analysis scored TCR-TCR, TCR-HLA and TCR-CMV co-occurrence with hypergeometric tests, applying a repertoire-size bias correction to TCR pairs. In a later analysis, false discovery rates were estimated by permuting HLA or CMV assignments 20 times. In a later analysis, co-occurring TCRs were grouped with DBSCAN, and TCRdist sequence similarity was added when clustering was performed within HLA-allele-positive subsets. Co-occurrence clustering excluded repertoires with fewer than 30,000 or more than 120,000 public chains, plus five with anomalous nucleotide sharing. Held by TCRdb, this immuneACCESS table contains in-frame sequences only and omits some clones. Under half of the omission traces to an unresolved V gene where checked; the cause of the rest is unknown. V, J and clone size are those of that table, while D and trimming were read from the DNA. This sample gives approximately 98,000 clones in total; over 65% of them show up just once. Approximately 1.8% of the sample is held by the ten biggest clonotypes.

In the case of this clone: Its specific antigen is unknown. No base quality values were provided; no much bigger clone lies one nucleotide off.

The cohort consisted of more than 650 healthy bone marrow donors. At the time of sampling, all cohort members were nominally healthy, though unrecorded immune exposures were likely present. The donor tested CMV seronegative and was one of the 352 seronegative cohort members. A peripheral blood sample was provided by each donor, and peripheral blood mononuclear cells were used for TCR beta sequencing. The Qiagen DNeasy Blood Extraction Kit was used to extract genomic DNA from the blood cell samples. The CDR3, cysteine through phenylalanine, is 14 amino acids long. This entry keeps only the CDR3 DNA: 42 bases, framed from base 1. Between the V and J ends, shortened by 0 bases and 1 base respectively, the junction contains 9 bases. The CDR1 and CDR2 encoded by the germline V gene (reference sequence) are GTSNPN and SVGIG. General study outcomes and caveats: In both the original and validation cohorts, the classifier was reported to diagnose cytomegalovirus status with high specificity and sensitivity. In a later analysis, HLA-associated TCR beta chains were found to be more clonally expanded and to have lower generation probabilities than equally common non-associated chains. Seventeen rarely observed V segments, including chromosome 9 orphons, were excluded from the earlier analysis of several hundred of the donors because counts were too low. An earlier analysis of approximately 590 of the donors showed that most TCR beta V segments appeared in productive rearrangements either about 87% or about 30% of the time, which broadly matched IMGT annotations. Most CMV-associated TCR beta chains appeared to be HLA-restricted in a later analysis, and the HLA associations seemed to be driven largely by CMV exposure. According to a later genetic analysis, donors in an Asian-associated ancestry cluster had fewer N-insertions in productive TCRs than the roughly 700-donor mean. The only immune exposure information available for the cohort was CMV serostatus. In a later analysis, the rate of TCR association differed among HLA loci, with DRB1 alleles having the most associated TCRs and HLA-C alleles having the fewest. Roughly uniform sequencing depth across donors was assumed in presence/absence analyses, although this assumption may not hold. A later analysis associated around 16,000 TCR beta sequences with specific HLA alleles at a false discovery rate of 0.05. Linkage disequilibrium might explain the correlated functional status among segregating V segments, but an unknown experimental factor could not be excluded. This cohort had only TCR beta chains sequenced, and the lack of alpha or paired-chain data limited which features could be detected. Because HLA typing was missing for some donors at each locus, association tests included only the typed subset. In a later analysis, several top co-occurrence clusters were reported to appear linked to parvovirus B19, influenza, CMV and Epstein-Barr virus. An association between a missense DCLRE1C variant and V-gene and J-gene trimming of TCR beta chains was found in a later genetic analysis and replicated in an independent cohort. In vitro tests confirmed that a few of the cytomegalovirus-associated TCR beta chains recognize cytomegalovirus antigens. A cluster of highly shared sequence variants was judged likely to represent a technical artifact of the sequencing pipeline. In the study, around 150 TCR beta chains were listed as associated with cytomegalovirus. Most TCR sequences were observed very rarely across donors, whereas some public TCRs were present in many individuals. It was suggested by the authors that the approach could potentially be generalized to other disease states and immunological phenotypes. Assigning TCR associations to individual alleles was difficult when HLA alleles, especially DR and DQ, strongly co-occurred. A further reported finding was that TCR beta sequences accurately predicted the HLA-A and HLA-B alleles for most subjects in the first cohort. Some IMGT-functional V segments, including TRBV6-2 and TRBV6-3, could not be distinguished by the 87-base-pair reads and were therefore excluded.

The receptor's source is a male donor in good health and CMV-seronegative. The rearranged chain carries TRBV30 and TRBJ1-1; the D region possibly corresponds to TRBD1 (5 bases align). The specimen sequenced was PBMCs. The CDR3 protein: CAWSVDGGNTEAFF. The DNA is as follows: TGTGCCTGGAGTGTGGACGGGGGGAACACTGAAGCTTTCTTT.